The next 14 T cell receptor beta chains were all read from a single sample in a study of T cell repertoires in cytomegalovirus infection. TCRdb used MiXCR to reprocess the reads, holding one entry per CDR3 protein. The sample lists about 830,000 distinct CDR3 sequences, approximately 29% seen once, with over 10% in the top ten. For these TCRs, the target antigens are not known. Source: cultured CD8+ T cells from PBMCs, taken from culture after CMV antigen stimulation. These TCRs come from a human donor in good health (CMV status not recorded). Some clones in this sample may be carry-over from other donors' samples.

The V call is TRBV6-6, the J call TRBJ2-7; no firm D call. Trimming pared 2 bases from V and 3 bases from J, leaving 5 bases between. This CDR3 region has 12 residues. Germline CDR1 reads MNHNY; CDR2 reads SVGAGI (reference sequence). Written as DNA, the CDR3 is TGTGCCAGCAGTTACGTAGGCTACGAGCAGTACGTC. This translates into CASSYVGYEQYV.

The chain has TRBV20-1 and TRBJ2-1; 9 nucleotides agree with TRBD1. The germline V gene has CDR1 DFQATT and CDR2 SNEGSKA (reference sequence). V was clipped by 6 bases and J by 8 bases; unmatched bases: 2. This CDR3 has 11 amino acids. As DNA, the CDR3 is TGCAGTGCCGACAGGGGGTATGAGCAGTTCTTC. The encoded protein is CSADRGYEQFF.

This clonotype showed up just a few times. The rearrangement joins TRBV4-1 to TRBJ1-1; possibly TRBD1 for D (6 bases). V shed 0 bases and J shed 6 bases, with 17 bases lying between them. Germline assignment: CDR1 MGHRA and CDR2 YSYEKL. There are 16 residues in the CDR3. The CDR3 reads CASSQDNTGLFPEAFF. The CDR3 DNA reads as TGCGCCAGCAGCCAAGATAATACAGGGCTGTTCCCTGAAGCTTTCTTT.

This clonotype was seen more than once but under ten times. The chain is built from TRBV7-9 and TRBJ2-1; 9 bases are a match to TRBD1. The length of the CDR3 is 13 residues. With 10 bases clipped from V and 5 bases from J, the junction kept 6 bases outside the gene matches. Germline CDR1 is SEHNR and CDR2 is FQNEAQ (reference sequence). CDR3 residues: CATRDREDNEQFF. In DNA form, the CDR3 reads TGTGCCACCCGGGACAGGGAAGACAATGAGCAGTTCTTC. The full variable domain, completed using reference TRBV7-9 and TRBJ2-1, is DTGVSQNPRHKITKRGQNVTFRCDPISEHNRLYWYRQTLGQGPEFLTYFQNEAQLEKSRLLSDRFSAERPKGSFSTLEIQRTEQGDSAMYLCATRDREDNEQFFGPGTRLTVL.

V gene TRBV9 combines with J gene TRBJ1-5, with D unresolved. Between the trimmed V and J ends, which lost 1 base and 3 bases, there was a span of 11 bases. The CDR3 is made up of 15 amino acids. The germline CDR1 and CDR2 sequences are SGDLS and YYNGEE. Here the CDR3 DNA reads TGTGCCAGCAGCGTACGAGGAGGGATCAATCAGCCCCAGCATTTT. Translated: CASSVRGGINQPQHF.

V usage is TRBV7-2 and J usage is TRBJ1-1; no clear D gene. The CDR3 consists of 12 residues. The germline gives CDR1 SGHTA, CDR2 FQGNSA. V was pared by 7 bases and J by 6 bases, with 12 bases between. This chain's CDR3 is CASTALGPEAFF. DNA of the CDR3: TGTGCCAGCACCGCTTTAGGGCCTGAAGCTTTCTTT.

This clonotype was picked up a small number of times. The chain carries TRBV7-9 and TRBJ2-3, with D unresolved. This CDR3 has 11 residues. V was trimmed by 6 bases and J by 6 bases, leaving 7 bases between them. Germline CDR1 and CDR2: SEHNR and FQNEAQ (reference sequence). The CDR3 sequence is CASRNKDTQYF. The CDR3 nucleotides read TGTGCCAGCAGAAATAAGGATACGCAGTATTTT.

The CDR3 protein is CASSLRVFQDTEAFF. The CDR3 nucleotides read TGTGCCAGCAGCTTGAGAGTCTTTCAAGACACTGAAGCTTTCTTT. The rearrangement uses TRBV7-9 and TRBJ1-1; the D is unclear. The CDR3 extends over 15 amino acids. The V and J ends lost 3 bases and 3 bases respectively, with 14 bases between them. CDR1 SEHNR and CDR2 FQNEAQ come from the germline V gene (reference sequence).

This clonotype has a handful of counts. The chain has TRBV27 and TRBJ2-1, with D maybe TRBD2 (7 bases). CDR3 length: 15 residues. V shed 8 bases and J shed 3 bases, with 17 bases lying between them. Germline V gene lookup returns CDR1 MNHEY and CDR2 SMNVEV (reference sequence). The DNA for the CDR3 is TGTGCCAGCGGCCATCTAAGGGGGGGCTACAATGAGCAGTTCTTC. Protein product: CASGHLRGGYNEQFF.

The chain employs TRBV19 and TRBJ2-2; D is unresolved. V lost 2 bases and J 0 bases, leaving 7 bases between the germline ends. This CDR3 comprises 15 residues. The V gene's germline CDR1 is LNHDA and CDR2 SQIVND (reference sequence). The CDR3 protein is CASSISLSNTGELFF. The CDR3 region has the DNA TGTGCCAGTAGTATATCCCTCTCGAACACCGGGGAGCTGTTTTTT.

The V gene is TRBV5-4, the J gene TRBJ1-1; D remains ambiguous. V was clipped by 7 bases and J by 6 bases, with 10 bases between them. Germline V gene sequence: CDR1 SGHNT, CDR2 YYREEE (reference sequence). The CDR3 is made up of 11 amino acids. DNA for the CDR3: TGTGCCAGCCACGGGTCGGCTGAAGCTTTCTTT. Protein product: CASHGSAEAFF.

V gene TRBV7-6 combines with J gene TRBJ2-1; 11 bases match TRBD1. Germline CDR1 reads SGHVS; CDR2 reads FNYEAQ. The CDR3 contains 16 residues. V shed 1 base, J shed 6 bases, and the junction held 5 bases outside the gene matches. CDR3 sequence reads: CASSLDPGTGGNEQFF. For the CDR3, the DNA is TGTGCCAGCAGCTTAGACCCGGGGACAGGGGGCAATGAGCAGTTCTTC. Complete variable domain (other parts from reference TRBV7-6 and TRBJ2-1): GAGVSQSPRYKVTKRGQDVALRCDPISGHVSLYWYRQALGQGPEFLTYFNYEAQQDKSGLPNDRFSAERPEGSISTLTIQRTEQRDSAMYRCASSLDPGTGGNEQFFGPGTRLTVL.

The gene calls are TRBV11-3 and TRBJ1-1; 8 bases match TRBD1. There are 15 residues in the CDR3. V was clipped by 5 bases and J by 4 bases; unmatched bases: 9. CDR1 is SGHNT and CDR2 is YENEEA in the germline V gene. The CDR3 DNA is TGTGCCAGCAGCAACCACAGGGGGGGAGGCACTGAAGCTTTCTTT. Amino acid sequence: CASSNHRGGGTEAFF.

The chain uses TRBV20-1 and TRBJ2-2; D call uncertain. The CDR3 runs to 16 residues. Between the trimmed V and J ends, which lost 0 bases and 0 bases, there was a span of 11 bases. Germline V gene data show CDR1 as DFQATT and CDR2 as SNEGSKA (reference sequence). Here the CDR3 reads CSARETSVANTGELFF. For the CDR3, the DNA is TGCAGTGCTAGAGAGACAAGCGTCGCGAACACCGGGGAGCTGTTTTTT.